This T cell receptor beta chain was profiled in a study of Tregs in tolerant kidney transplant recipients. The CDR3 is 17 amino acids. Unmatched junction bases numbered 14, after V lost 5 bases and J lost 7 bases. CDR1 MRHNA and CDR2 SNTAGT come from the germline V gene. Related graft donors supplied nonmyeloablative bone marrow transplants, and mixed chimerism was transient. Clones were read by immunoSEQ multiplex PCR, and TCRdb kept only the in-frame ones, dropping some. Of tens of thousands of clones listed, more than 85% are singletons. The source of this sequence is a human patient who received a combined kidney and bone marrow transplant. The graft donor may have contributed some T cells. The specimen comprised CD4+ T cells from blood (PBMCs), sampled 24 months after the transplant. V and J are TRBV6-4 and TRBJ2-1; 10 bases fit TRBD2. Here the CDR3 DNA reads TGTGCCAGCAGTCGGACTAGCGGAGTCCTTAAGAGGAATGAGCAGTTCTTC. It is translated as CASSRTSGVLKRNEQFF.